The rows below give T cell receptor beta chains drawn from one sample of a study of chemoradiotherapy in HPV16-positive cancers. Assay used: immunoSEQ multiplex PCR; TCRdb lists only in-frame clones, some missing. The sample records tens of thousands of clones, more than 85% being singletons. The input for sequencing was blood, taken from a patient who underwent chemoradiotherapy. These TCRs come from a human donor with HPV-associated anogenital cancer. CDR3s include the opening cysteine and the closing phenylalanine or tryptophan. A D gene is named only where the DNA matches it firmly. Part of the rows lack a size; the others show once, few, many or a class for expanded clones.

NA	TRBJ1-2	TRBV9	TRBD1	TGTGCCAGCAGCGTAGGGCAGGGGGTCGCCCTTAACTATGGCTACACCTTC	CASSVGQGVALNYGYTF
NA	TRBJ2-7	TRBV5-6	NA	TGTGCCAGCAGCTTGCCGGGACGGGCCTACGAGCAGTACTTC	CASSLPGRAYEQYF
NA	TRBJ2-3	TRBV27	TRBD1	TGTGCCAGCAGTTTGGGACAGAGCACAGATACGCAGTATTTT	CASSLGQSTDTQYF
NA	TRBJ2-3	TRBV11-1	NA	TGTGCCAGCAGCTTAAACCCCACAGATACGCAGTATTTT	CASSLNPTDTQYF
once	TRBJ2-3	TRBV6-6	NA	TGTGCCAGCAGTTACAGACTAGGCCCAGATACGCAGTATTTT	CASSYRLGPDTQYF
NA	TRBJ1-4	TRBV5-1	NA	TGCGCCAGCAGCTTACAGGGTGATAATGAAAAACTGTTTTTT	CASSLQGDNEKLFF
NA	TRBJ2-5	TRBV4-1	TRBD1	TGCGCCAGCAGCCAAGATTACGGGGGACAGGGGAAGGAGACCCAGTACTTC	CASSQDYGGQGKETQYF
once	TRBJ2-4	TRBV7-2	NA	TGTGCCAGCGGGCGGCAGGGGATTGACATTCAGTACTTC	CASGRQGIDIQYF
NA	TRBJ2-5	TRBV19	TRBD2	TGTGCCAGTAGTATGGGGAGCGGGGGCTTCGGAGAGACCCAGTACTTC	CASSMGSGGFGETQYF
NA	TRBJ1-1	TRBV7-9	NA	TGTGCCAGCAGCCAGTCAGAGGGGATTAATACTGAAGCTTTCTTT	CASSQSEGINTEAFF
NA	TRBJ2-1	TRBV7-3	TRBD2	TGTGCCAGCAGCACACAAAGCGGGGGGGCAGATGAGCAGTTCTTC	CASSTQSGGADEQFF
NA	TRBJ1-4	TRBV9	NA	TGTGCCAGCAGCACTGCCCCGGTGGGTAATGAAAAACTGTTTTTT	CASSTAPVGNEKLFF
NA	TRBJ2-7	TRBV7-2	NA	TGTGCCAGCAGCCCCAGCTACGAGCAGTACTTC	CASSPSYEQYF
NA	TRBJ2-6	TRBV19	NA	TGTGCCAGTAGTATGTCGGACACAATCCTGGAAGGGGCCAACGTCCTGACTTTC	CASSMSDTILEGANVLTF
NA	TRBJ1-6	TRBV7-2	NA	TGTGCCAGCAGCCGCAGAGGTCGGGTGAATAATTCACCCCTCCACTTT	CASSRRGRVNNSPLHF
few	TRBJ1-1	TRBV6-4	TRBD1	TGTGCCAGCAGTGTCGGGACAGGCGGCGACCGGGCTTTCTTT	CASSVGTGGDRAFF
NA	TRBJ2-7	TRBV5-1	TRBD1	TGCGCCAGCAGCCCGTTTCAGGGGGCTGGAAACGAGCAGTACTTC	CASSPFQGAGNEQYF
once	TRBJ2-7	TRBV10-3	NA	TGTGCCATCAGTGAGTCGCAAGGGGGTCTCTCCTACGAGCAGTACTTC	CAISESQGGLSYEQYF
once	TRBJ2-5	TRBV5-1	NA	TGCGCCAGCAGCTTGAACGCGATCCAAGAGACCCAGTACTTC	CASSLNAIQETQYF
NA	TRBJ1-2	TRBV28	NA	TGTGCCAGCAGTTTAATCGGAGGTGGCTACACCTTC	CASSLIGGGYTF
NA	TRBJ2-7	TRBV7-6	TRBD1	TGTGCCAGCAGCCCCGGGACAGGACCCTACGAGCAGTACTTC	CASSPGTGPYEQYF
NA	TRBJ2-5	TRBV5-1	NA	TGCGCCAGCAGCTTGGATCGGACCCAGTACTTC	CASSLDRTQYF
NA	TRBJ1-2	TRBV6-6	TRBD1	TGTGCCAGCAGTTACTCGGATGGGACAGGGTGGTCCTTC	CASSYSDGTGWSF
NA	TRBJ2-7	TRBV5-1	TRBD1	TGCGCCAGCAGCCCCGGGACAGGGGACTACGAGCAGTACTTC	CASSPGTGDYEQYF
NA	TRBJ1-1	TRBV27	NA	TGTGCCAGCAGTTCAGGGTCTGAAGCTTTCTTT	CASSSGSEAFF
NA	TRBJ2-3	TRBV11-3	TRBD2	TGTGCCAGCAGCTTAGGTGTATTAGCGGGGAGCACAGATACGCAGTATTTT	CASSLGVLAGSTDTQYF
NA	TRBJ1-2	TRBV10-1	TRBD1	TGCGCCAGCAGTGAGGGGACAGGGAAACTATTTGGCTACACCTTC	CASSEGTGKLFGYTF
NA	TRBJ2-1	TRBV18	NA	TGTGCCAGCTCACCCCTGGGGCCCAGGTTCTTC	CASSPLGPRFF